Listed below are T cell receptor beta chains from one sample, sequenced in a study of T cells after yellow fever vaccination. TCRdb reanalysed the 5' RACE reads using MiXCR and keeps one entry per CDR3 protein. This sample yields approximately 550,000 distinct CDR3 sequences, of which roughly 19% are seen a single time; roughly an eighth belongs to the top ten. This specimen was PBMCs, taken 15 days after the yellow fever booster vaccination. The receptor set was obtained from a man under 40 who received the YFV17D yellow fever vaccine. Each CDR3 is given with its conserved first and last residue. The order of the fields is D gene, V gene, J gene, clone size, CDR3 protein, CDR3 DNA. D genes are given only for firm matches. Rows may omit the clone size; those that give it use once, few, many or a size class.

-,TRBV12-3/TRBV12-4,TRBJ1-5,-,CASSPVYSNQPQHF,TGTGCCAGCAGTCCAGTGTATAGCAATCAGCCCCAGCATTTT
TRBD1,TRBV5-1,TRBJ2-1,-,CASSLDRGVGQFF,TGCGCCAGCAGCTTGGACAGGGGCGTTGGGCAGTTCTTC
TRBD1,TRBV12-3/TRBV12-4,TRBJ1-1,few,CASSFGRGPNTEAFF,TGTGCCAGCAGTTTTGGCAGGGGGCCGAACACTGAAGCTTTCTTT
-,TRBV7-8,TRBJ2-3,few,CASSLAPRGGTDTQYF,TGTGCCAGCAGCTTAGCGCCCAGGGGAGGGACAGATACGCAGTATTTT
TRBD1,TRBV7-7,TRBJ2-5,few,CASSLVEGQHQETQYF,TGTGCTAGCAGCTTAGTAGAGGGACAGCACCAAGAGACCCAGTACTTC
-,TRBV27,TRBJ2-5,-,CASSDSTFSGETQYF,TGTGCCAGCAGTGACTCGACCTTCTCGGGGGAGACCCAGTACTTC
-,TRBV5-1,TRBJ2-3,many,CASSRYGSSDTQYF,TGCGCCAGCAGCCGCTACGGGAGTTCAGATACGCAGTATTTT
TRBD2,TRBV5-1,TRBJ2-2,-,CASSFQGRDTSGLSNTGELFF,TGCGCCAGCAGCTTCCAGGGAAGAGACACTAGCGGACTTTCGAACACCGGGGAGCTGTTTTTT
TRBD2,TRBV27,TRBJ2-1,-,CASSQNSGFRNEQFF,TGTGCCAGCAGCCAGAATAGCGGGTTCAGGAATGAGCAGTTCTTC
-,TRBV20-1,TRBJ2-3,few,CSARVVYLDTQYF,TGCAGTGCTAGGGTAGTGTATTTGGATACGCAGTATTTT
TRBD1,TRBV7-2,TRBJ2-4,-,CASSYRDRGVRQYF,TGTGCCAGCAGCTACCGGGACAGGGGTGTGCGTCAGTACTTC
TRBD1,TRBV6-2/TRBV6-3,TRBJ2-1,-,CASSYVRTGASF,TGTGCCAGCAGTTACGTGCGGACAGGGGCTTCTTTC
-,TRBV7-8,TRBJ2-5,few,CASSLGTDQETQYF,TGTGCCAGCAGCTTAGGGACGGATCAAGAGACCCAGTACTTC
-,TRBV28,TRBJ1-4,-,CASSPWGAGWEKLFF,TGTGCCAGCAGTCCGTGGGGCGCAGGGTGGGAAAAACTGTTTTTT
-,TRBV7-9,TRBJ2-5,-,CASSSSWASGWETQYF,TGTGCCAGCAGCTCCAGCTGGGCCAGCGGTTGGGAGACCCAGTACTTC
TRBD2,TRBV20-1,TRBJ2-1,few,CSARSSTSGKSNEQFF,TGCAGTGCTAGGTCTTCGACTAGCGGGAAAAGCAATGAGCAGTTCTTC
-,TRBV20-1,TRBJ2-3,-,CSAEPGGLGGRSDTQYF,TGCAGTGCTGAACCTGGGGGGCTCGGCGGGAGATCTGATACGCAGTATTTT
-,TRBV20-1,TRBJ2-7,few,CSPRSRIGEQYF,TGCAGCCCTAGATCCCGGATTGGCGAGCAGTACTTC
-,TRBV28,TRBJ2-7,few,CASTSQGEQYF,TGTGCCAGCACTTCCCAGGGCGAGCAGTACTTC
-,TRBV29-1,TRBJ2-3,-,CSVNLVLHSDTQYF,TGCAGCGTTAATTTGGTACTTCACTCAGATACGCAGTATTTT
-,TRBV18,TRBJ2-2,-,CASSPGRVNTGELFF,TGTGCCAGCTCGCCCGGACGGGTGAACACCGGGGAGCTGTTTTTT
TRBD2,TRBV12-3/TRBV12-4,TRBJ2-3,-,CASSRTSGSLGADTQYF,TGTGCCAGCAGTCGGACTAGCGGGAGCTTAGGCGCAGATACGCAGTATTTT
-,TRBV7-3,TRBJ2-1,-,CASSPGGLTGDLFF,TGTGCCAGCAGCCCGGGAGGACTGACAGGGGACCTGTTCTTC
-,TRBV11-1,TRBJ2-7,-,CASSSTRVEKGTASYEQYF,TGTGCCAGCAGCTCAACTAGGGTGGAAAAGGGAACGGCCAGTTACGAGCAGTACTTC
TRBD2,TRBV7-9,TRBJ2-2,few,CASAPRGEYFTGELFF,TGTGCCAGCGCCCCCCGGGGGGAGTATTTCACCGGGGAGCTGTTTTTT
-,TRBV29-1,TRBJ2-1,few,CSSQGGVDNEQFF,TGCAGCTCTCAGGGGGGGGTCGACAATGAGCAGTTCTTC
-,TRBV20-1,TRBJ2-5,few,CSAPRGMGETQYF,TGCAGTGCGCCAAGGGGGATGGGGGAGACCCAGTACTTC
TRBD2,TRBV20-1,TRBJ2-5,-,CSATTSAQTQYF,TGCAGTGCTACTACTAGCGCCCAGACCCAGTACTTC
TRBD2,TRBV6-2/TRBV6-3,TRBJ2-1,-,CASSAGTSGSVEQFF,TGTGCCAGCAGCGCCGGGACTAGCGGGAGTGTTGAGCAGTTCTTC
-,TRBV20-1,TRBJ2-3,few,CSARDRTRSKDTQYF,TGCAGTGCTAGAGATCGCACTAGAAGTAAAGATACGCAGTATTTT
TRBD1,TRBV6-5,TRBJ2-4,few,CASSWGQGVAKNIQYF,TGTGCCAGCAGTTGGGGACAGGGCGTAGCCAAAAACATTCAGTACTTC
-,TRBV12-3/TRBV12-4,TRBJ2-1,few,CASSLRRGTINEQFF,TGTGCCAGCAGTTTAAGGAGGGGGACCATCAATGAGCAGTTCTTC
TRBD1,TRBV25-1,TRBJ1-6,few,CAIPWDSSSSYNSPLHF,TGTGCCATACCCTGGGACAGCTCCAGCTCCTATAATTCACCCCTCCACTTT
-,TRBV10-3,TRBJ2-3,-,CAISESGGAGSDTQYF,TGTGCCATCAGTGAGTCAGGAGGAGCGGGTTCAGATACGCAGTATTTT
-,TRBV7-2,TRBJ2-3,few,CASSLEFPDTQYF,TGTGCCAGCAGCTTGGAGTTCCCGGATACGCAGTATTTT
-,TRBV10-3,TRBJ1-1,-,CAISGQVNTEAFF,TGTGCCATCAGTGGACAGGTGAACACTGAAGCTTTCTTT
TRBD1,TRBV5-4,TRBJ2-5,once,CASSMGQGLETQYF,TGTGCCAGCAGCATGGGACAGGGTCTAGAGACCCAGTACTTC
TRBD2,TRBV3-1,TRBJ2-2,-,CASSQGTSGRLGELFF,TGTGCCAGCAGCCAAGGAACTAGCGGGAGACTCGGGGAGCTGTTTTTT
-,TRBV7-2,TRBJ1-2,few,CASRLGGRYGYTF,TGTGCCAGCAGGTTGGGAGGGCGGTATGGCTACACCTTC
TRBD1,TRBV5-6,TRBJ2-7,few,CASSKGQVPSYEQYF,TGTGCCAGCAGCAAAGGACAGGTGCCCTCCTACGAGCAGTACTTC
-,TRBV3-1,TRBJ1-3,-,CASSQDGVNLSGNTIYF,TGTGCCAGCAGCCAAGATGGGGTTAATCTCTCTGGAAACACCATATATTTT